This entry lists 20 T cell receptor beta chains sequenced from one sample in a study of regulatory T cells in long-lasting Graves disease. Construction of TCR beta libraries relied on iRepertoire HTBI primers and on Arm-PCR targeting CDR3 regions. One entry per CDR3 protein, called by TCRdb with MiXCR from the multiplex PCR reads. The sample has 420,000 or so distinct CDR3 sequences, roughly 15% seen once. Described time point: newly diagnosed GD, antithyroid drugs for less than 3 months. The TCR library was made from RNA that had been extracted from PBMCs in TRIzol. The sample was also linked to a second study, of T cells in Graves' hyperthyroidism and ophthalmopathy.

The specimen was peripheral blood mononuclear cells (PBMCs), collected at new diagnosis, from a patient treated with antithyroid drugs. These receptors all stem from a woman aged 18-29 years with Graves disease.

This clonotype came up a few times. The CDR3 DNA sequence: TGTGCCAGCAGTGAAGGGCTCAGGAGGGGGCCCCGTTATGGCTACACCTTC. Amino acids: CASSEGLRRGPRYGYTF. The rearrangement joins TRBV6-1 to TRBJ1-2, with TRBD1 matching 7 bases. Germline V gene data show CDR1 as MNHNS and CDR2 as SASEGT. The length of the CDR3 is 17 residues. V shed 1 base, J shed 5 bases, and the junction held 13 bases outside the gene matches.

This clonotype was observed many times. The chain recombines TRBV12-3 or TRBV12-4 with TRBJ2-1, with 14 nucleotides matching TRBD2. V gave up 6 bases and J gave up 9 bases; unmatched junction bases: 4. The CDR3 length is 14 residues. The CDR3 is CASRGLAGDFEQFF. DNA for the CDR3: TGTGCCAGCAGGGGACTAGCGGGAGATTTTGAGCAGTTCTTC.

CDR3 loop: CASSLPGAMNTEAFF. Written as DNA, the CDR3 is TGTGCCAGCAGCCTCCCCGGCGCGATGAACACTGAAGCTTTCTTT. V is TRBV11-2 and J is TRBJ1-1, with no clear D. The CDR3 consists of 15 residues. The V gene's germline CDR1 is SGHAT and CDR2 FQNNGV. V was cut by 5 bases and J by 0 bases, with 13 bases left in between. Supplemented by reference TRBV11-2 and TRBJ1-1, the full variable domain reads EAGVAQSPRYKIIEKRQSVAFWCNPISGHATLYWYQQILGQGPKLLIQFQNNGVVDDSQLPKDRFSAERLKGVDSTLKIQPAKLEDSAVYLCASSLPGAMNTEAFFGQGTRLTVV.

The V and J genes are TRBV6-5 and TRBJ1-6, with 7 bases matching TRBD1. This CDR3 is 17 amino acids long. Per the germline V gene, CDR1 is MNHEY and CDR2 is SVGAGI. Trimming took 2 bases from V and 10 from J; bases not matched to a gene: 14. CDR3 coding DNA: TGTGCCAGCAGTTACCTCATCAACAGGGGTTGGCGATCACCCCTCCACTTT. Amino acid sequence: CASSYLINRGWRSPLHF.

CDR3 sequence (DNA): TGTGCCAGCAGCTTAGCCTGGCCTGACACCGGGGAGCTGTTTTTT. Protein sequence: CASSLAWPDTGELFF. The genes are TRBV13 and TRBJ2-2; D is uncertain. The V gene's germline CDR1 is PRHDT and CDR2 FYEKMQ (reference sequence). The CDR3 is 15 amino acids. Trimming removed 1 base at V and 3 bases at J, with 9 bases between.

This clonotype was observed many times. This chain joins TRBV28 and TRBJ1-1, with unresolved D. The V end lost 1 base, the J end lost 0 bases, and 3 bases lay between the germline ends. Germline CDR1 is MDHEN and CDR2 is SYDVKM. The length of the CDR3 is 13 residues. Written as DNA, the CDR3 is TGTGCCAGCAGTTTATCTTTGAACACTGAAGCTTTCTTT. As protein: CASSLSLNTEAFF.

This clonotype was detected only a few times. The chain uses TRBV7-9 and TRBJ2-7; perhaps TRBD1 as D (5 bases). The length of the CDR3 is 14 residues. CDR1 and CDR2 from the germline V gene are SEHNR and FQNEAQ (reference sequence). Trimming removed 0 bases at V and 3 bases at J, with 9 bases between. The CDR3, as DNA: TGTGCCAGCAGCTTAGCGGACACCCTCTACGAGCAGTACTTC. Translation gives CASSLADTLYEQYF.

The chain joins TRBV6-2 or TRBV6-3 to TRBJ1-4; tentatively, D is TRBD1 (5 bases). Germline loops: CDR1 MNHEY, CDR2 SVGEGT. With 2 bases removed from V and 0 bases from J, the gap between germline ends came to 16 bases. The CDR3 is 18 amino acids. The CDR3 is CASSYQVGWGSTNEKLFF. The CDR3 nucleotides read TGTGCCAGCAGTTACCAAGTGGGCTGGGGGTCAACTAATGAAAAACTGTTTTTT.

This clonotype was recorded a few times. J is TRBJ1-5 and V is TRBV6-5; the match to TRBD1 covers 11 bases. Germline V gives CDR1 MNHEY, CDR2 SVGAGI. There are 18 residues in the CDR3. V gave up 2 bases and J gave up 2 bases; unmatched junction bases: 8. In DNA form, the CDR3 reads TGTGCCAGCAGTTACCCCGGACAGGGGGCCAGTGGCAATCAGCCCCAGCATTTT. It codes for CASSYPGQGASGNQPQHF.

This clonotype was recorded many times. The chain joins TRBV28 to TRBJ2-5, with 7 nucleotides matching TRBD2. The CDR3 extends over 14 amino acids. The junction had 9 bases not matched to a gene; V was cut back by 6 bases and J by 5 bases. CDR1 and CDR2 from the germline V gene are MDHEN and SYDVKM. The CDR3 sequence is CASSPTSSRETQYF. In nucleotides, the CDR3 is TGTGCCAGCAGCCCGACTAGCAGTCGGGAGACCCAGTACTTC.

This clonotype was recorded once. The rearrangement links TRBV5-1 to TRBJ2-7; 8 positions match TRBD2. CDR1 is SGHRS and CDR2 is YFSETQ in the germline V gene. V was pared by 4 bases and J by 6 bases, with 21 bases of the junction left unmatched. The CDR3 is 18 residues long. The CDR3 nucleotides are TGCGCCAGCAGCCACTATGTGGTGGGGAGCGGGAGCTACGGCGAGCAGTACTTC. Translating gives CASSHYVVGSGSYGEQYF.

The chain couples TRBV5-5 to TRBJ1-4; D not resolved. Germline CDR1 is SGHKS and CDR2 is YYEKEE (reference sequence). The CDR3 sequence is 14 residues long. Trimming pared 3 bases from V and 3 bases from J, leaving 9 bases between. CDR3 sequence reads: CASSSQRSNEKLFF. Written as DNA, the CDR3 is TGTGCCAGCAGCTCGCAGAGGTCTAATGAAAAACTGTTTTTT. The whole variable domain, remainder taken from reference TRBV5-5 and TRBJ1-4, is DAGVTQSPTHLIKTRGQQVTLRCSPISGHKSVSWYQQVLGQGPQFIFQYYEKEERGRGNFPDRFSARQFPNYSSELNVNALLLGDSALYLCASSSQRSNEKLFFGSGTQLSVL.

V gene TRBV5-6 combines with J gene TRBJ1-1, with TRBD1 identical over 10 bases. Trimming took 5 bases from V and 5 from J; bases not matched to a gene: 6. CDR3 size: 14 residues. In germline, CDR1 is SGHDT, CDR2 YYEEEE. The CDR3 nucleotides are TGTGCCAGCAGGGGGGACAGGGGTGGTACTGAAGCTTTCTTT. It yields the protein CASRGDRGGTEAFF.

The table lists this clonotype with a few counts. One junction end does not reproduce the germline sequence, and a read error may be involved. The chain joins TRBV2 to TRBJ2-7; D possibly uses TRBD1 or TRBD2 (5 bases each). CDR3 length: 15 amino acids. From germline, CDR1 is SNHLY and CDR2 FYNNEI. Written as DNA, the CDR3 is TGTGCCAGCAGTGAAGCTGGGGGATATTCCTACGAGCGGTACTTC. Amino acid sequence: CASSEAGGYSYERYF.

This clonotype was detected many times. This rearrangement joins TRBV7-8 to TRBJ2-1; D remains ambiguous. Germline CDR1 reads SGHVS; CDR2 reads FQNEAQ. This CDR3 is 13 amino acids long. V lost 4 bases to trimming and J lost 8 bases, with 12 bases between them. CDR3 residues: CASSSPVFDEQFF. DNA of the CDR3: TGTGCCAGCAGCTCCCCCGTATTCGATGAGCAGTTCTTC.

This chain joins TRBV5-1 and TRBJ2-3; no reliable D call. The germline V and J ends were trimmed by 6 bases and 3 bases, with 11 bases remaining between them. The CDR3 spans 13 residues. Germline values: CDR1 SGHRS, CDR2 YFSETQ. The CDR3 loop reads CASTRLETDTQYF. The CDR3 coding sequence is TGCGCCAGCACCCGGTTAGAAACAGATACGCAGTATTTT.

This clonotype was counted a few times. This rearrangement joins TRBV15 to TRBJ2-1, with unresolved D. The V gene lost 2 bases and the J gene lost 1 base, with 12 bases spanning the gap. The germline gives CDR1 LNHNV, CDR2 YYDKDF (reference sequence). The CDR3 is 16 residues long. The CDR3 loop reads CATSRPSSESYNEQFF. The CDR3 coding sequence is TGTGCCACCAGCAGACCATCGAGCGAATCCTACAATGAGCAGTTCTTC.

At least ten counts were recorded for this clonotype. The V gene is TRBV12-3 or TRBV12-4, the J gene TRBJ2-5, with a weak D call TRBD1 (6 bases). The DNA end lines up better with TRBJ2-1; the J call may be wrong. The CDR3 is 11 amino acids. The CDR3 sequence is CATQQGGEQFF. The CDR3 DNA reads TGTGCCACCCAACAGGGCGGTGAGCAGTTCTTC.

A remark on this clonotype: A much larger clone differs from this one at a single base, so this may be a read error. The CDR3 DNA sequence: TGTGCCAGCAGCCAAGGAAGGGGAATCACCATATATTTT. Amino acids: CASSQGRGITIYF. The chain uses TRBV3-1 and TRBJ1-3; a weak D match, TRBD1 (5 bases). This CDR3 is built from 13 residues. Germline CDR1 LGHDT, CDR2 YNNKEL (reference sequence).

This clonotype was detected many times. One end of the junction varies from germline; a read error may be responsible. CDR3 sequence (DNA): TGTGCCAGCAGTCTATCAACAGCGGTGGGTGGCTACACCTTC. This codes for CASSLSTAVGGYTF. The chain combines TRBV27 with TRBJ1-2; unclear D gene. CDR1 and CDR2 from the germline V gene are MNHEY and SMNVEV (reference sequence). The CDR3 covers 14 residues.